This T cell receptor (beta chain) was recorded in a study of blood T cell repertoires in COVID-19. Study-level information: The samples span acute and convalescent COVID-19 from the United States, Italy and Spain. Nucleic acid was either cDNA or gDNA, and it came from T cells, B-cell-depleted T cells, or PBMCs.

The CDR3 extends over 15 amino acids. V shed 4 bases and J shed 0 bases, with 7 bases lying between them. Germline assignment: CDR1 MNHEY and CDR2 SVGEGT. Authors' processing steps: Estimation of nucleated cell counts relied on the amplification of reference gene primers. Repertoires were generated with immunoSEQ multiplex PCR, while TCRdb's copy carries only in-frame clones and drops some. V, J and clone size derive from that table, while D and trimming were established from the DNA sequence. Among roughly 150,000 clones listed, roughly 80% were seen once. Sequencing used peripheral blood. The sequence was obtained from a man aged 60-69 years with acute or convalescent COVID-19. V and J are TRBV6-2 or TRBV6-3 and TRBJ1-6; no firm D call. Here the CDR3 reads CASSSLSSYNSPLHF. The CDR3 nucleotides read TGTGCCAGCAGTTCCTTGAGCTCCTATAATTCACCCCTCCACTTT.